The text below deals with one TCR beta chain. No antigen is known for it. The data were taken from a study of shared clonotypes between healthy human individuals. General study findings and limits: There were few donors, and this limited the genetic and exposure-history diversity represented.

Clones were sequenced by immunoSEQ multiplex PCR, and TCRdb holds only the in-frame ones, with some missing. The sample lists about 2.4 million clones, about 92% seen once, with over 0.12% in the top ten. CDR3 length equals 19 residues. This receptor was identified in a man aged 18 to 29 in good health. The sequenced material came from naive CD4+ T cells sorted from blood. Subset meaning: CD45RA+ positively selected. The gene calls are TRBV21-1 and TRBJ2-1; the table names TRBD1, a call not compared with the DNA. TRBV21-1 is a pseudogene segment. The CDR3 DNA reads TGTGCCAGCAGCAAGCCGGATAGGGGATGTTTCCCCCATTACAATGAGCAGTTCTTC. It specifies CASSKPDRGCFPHYNEQFF.